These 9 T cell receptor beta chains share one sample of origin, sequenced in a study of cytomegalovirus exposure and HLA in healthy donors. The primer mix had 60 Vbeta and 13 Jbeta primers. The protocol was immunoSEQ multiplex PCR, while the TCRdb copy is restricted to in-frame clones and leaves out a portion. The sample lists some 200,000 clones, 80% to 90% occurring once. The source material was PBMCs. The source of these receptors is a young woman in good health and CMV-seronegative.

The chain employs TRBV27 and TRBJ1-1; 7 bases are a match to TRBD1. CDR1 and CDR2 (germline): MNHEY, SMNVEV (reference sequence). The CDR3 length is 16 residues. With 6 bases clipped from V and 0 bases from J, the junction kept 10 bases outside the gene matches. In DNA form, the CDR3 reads TGTGCCAGCAGGAGGGACAGCCGCTTTGTGAACACTGAAGCTTTCTTT. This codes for CASRRDSRFVNTEAFF.

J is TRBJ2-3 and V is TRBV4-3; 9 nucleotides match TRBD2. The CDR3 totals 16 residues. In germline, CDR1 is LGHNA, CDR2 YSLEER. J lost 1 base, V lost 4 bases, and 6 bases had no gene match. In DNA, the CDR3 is TGCGCCAGCAGCCTGAGGCGGACTAGCGGCACAGATACGCAGTATTTT. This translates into CASSLRRTSGTDTQYF.

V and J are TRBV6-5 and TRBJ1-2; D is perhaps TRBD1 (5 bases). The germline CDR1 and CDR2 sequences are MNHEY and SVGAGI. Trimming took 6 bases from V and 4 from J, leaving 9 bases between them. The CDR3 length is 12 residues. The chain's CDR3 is CASRDRPYGYTF. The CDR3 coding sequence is TGTGCCAGCAGAGACAGACCCTATGGCTACACCTTC.

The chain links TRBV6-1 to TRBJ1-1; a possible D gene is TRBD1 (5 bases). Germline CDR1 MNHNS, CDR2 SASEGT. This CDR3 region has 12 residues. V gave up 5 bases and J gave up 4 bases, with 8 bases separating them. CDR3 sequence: CASSSRVTEAFF. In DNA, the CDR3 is TGTGCCAGCAGTTCCAGGGTCACTGAAGCTTTCTTT.

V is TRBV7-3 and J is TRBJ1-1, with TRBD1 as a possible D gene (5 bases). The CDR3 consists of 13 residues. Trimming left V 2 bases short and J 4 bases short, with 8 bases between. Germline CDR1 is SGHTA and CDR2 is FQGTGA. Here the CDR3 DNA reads TGTGCCAGCAGCTTAGGGGGGGGCACTGAAGCTTTCTTT. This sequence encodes CASSLGGGTEAFF.

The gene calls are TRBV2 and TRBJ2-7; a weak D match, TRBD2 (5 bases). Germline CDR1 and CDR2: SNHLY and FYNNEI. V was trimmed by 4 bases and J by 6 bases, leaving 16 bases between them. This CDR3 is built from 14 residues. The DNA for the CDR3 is TGTGCCAGCAGTGGTAGGACTTCCCCACGCGAGCAGTACTTC. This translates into CASSGRTSPREQYF.

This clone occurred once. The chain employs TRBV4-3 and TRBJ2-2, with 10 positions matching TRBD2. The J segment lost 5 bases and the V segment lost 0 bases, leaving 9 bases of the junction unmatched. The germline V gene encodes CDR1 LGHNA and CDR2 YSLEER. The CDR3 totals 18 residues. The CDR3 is CASSQDESGGAWTGELFF. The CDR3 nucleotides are TGCGCCAGCAGCCAAGATGAGAGCGGGGGGGCGTGGACCGGGGAGCTGTTTTTT.

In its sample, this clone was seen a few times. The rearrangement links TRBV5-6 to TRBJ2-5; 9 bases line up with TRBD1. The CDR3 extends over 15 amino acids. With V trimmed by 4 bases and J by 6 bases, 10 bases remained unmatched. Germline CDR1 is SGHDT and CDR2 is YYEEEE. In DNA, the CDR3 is TGTGCCAGCAGCCTTATTTGGGACAGGGAACAGACCCAGTACTTC. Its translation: CASSLIWDREQTQYF.

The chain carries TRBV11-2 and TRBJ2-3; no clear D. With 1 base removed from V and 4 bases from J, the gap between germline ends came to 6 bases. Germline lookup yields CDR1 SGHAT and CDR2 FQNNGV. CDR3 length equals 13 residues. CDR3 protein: CASSLVFADTQYF. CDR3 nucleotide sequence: TGTGCCAGCAGCTTAGTCTTCGCAGATACGCAGTATTTT.